Listed below are T cell receptor beta chains from one sample, sequenced in a study of control samples from healthy donors and cancer patients. Data came from immunoSEQ multiplex PCR; TCRdb stores just in-frame clones and leaves some out. Of approximately 99,000 clones in the sample, roughly 79% were seen once. The specimen was blood. The receptor source for this set is a man aged 18-30 years in good health. Both conserved end residues are part of each CDR3. A D gene is named only where the DNA matches it firmly. Rows may omit the clone size; those that give it use once, few, many or a size class.

j_call	v_call	clone_size	d_call	cdr3_length	cdr3_nt	cdr3_aa
TRBJ2-3	TRBV7-9	few	NA	16	TGTGCCAGCAGGCCCCGACCCCCCGCAGGGACAGATACGCAGTATTTT	CASRPRPPAGTDTQYF
TRBJ2-3	TRBV7-9	NA	NA	15	TGTGCCAGCAGCTTAATGGGGACAAATCTTGATACGCAGTATTTT	CASSLMGTNLDTQYF
TRBJ2-7	TRBV7-2	once	NA	16	TGTGCCAGCAGCTTAGCCGGGACCCACGATTTTTACGAGCAGTACTTC	CASSLAGTHDFYEQYF
TRBJ2-1	TRBV6-5	NA	TRBD2	14	TGTGCCAGCAGTTACGCGGGGGTGGGGAATGAGCAGTTCTTC	CASSYAGVGNEQFF
TRBJ2-3	TRBV6-6	NA	TRBD1	13	TGTGCCAGCTCGGACAGGGGGACAGATACGCAGTATTTT	CASSDRGTDTQYF
TRBJ1-6	TRBV19	few	NA	15	TGTGCCAGTAGTCCCGCCAGGGACTATAATTCACCCCTCCACTTT	CASSPARDYNSPLHF
TRBJ2-7	TRBV6-6	NA	NA	14	TGTGCCAGCAGTTACCAGGCGACTACCTACGAGCAGTACTTC	CASSYQATTYEQYF
TRBJ1-5	TRBV6-6	NA	NA	13	TGTGCCAGCAGCCAGATTAGCAATCAGCCCCAGCATTTT	CASSQISNQPQHF
TRBJ2-3	TRBV7-9	NA	TRBD2	15	TGTGCCAGCAGCTATAGCGGGGGCGCCACAGATACGCAGTATTTT	CASSYSGGATDTQYF
TRBJ1-1	TRBV30	NA	NA	14	TGTGCCAACATAGGACAGCCCATGAACACTGAAGCTTTCTTT	CANIGQPMNTEAFF
TRBJ2-3	TRBV4-1	NA	TRBD1	17	TGCGCCAGCAGCCAGCCCGGGACAGGGGGCGCCCCAGATACGCAGTATTTT	CASSQPGTGGAPDTQYF
TRBJ1-1	TRBV6-6	NA	NA	14	TGTGCCAGCAGTTCGGGATTGAAGAACACTGAAGCTTTCTTT	CASSSGLKNTEAFF
TRBJ1-2	TRBV9	NA	NA	15	TGTGCCAGCAGCGTTCCGCCAGCCCATAACTATGGCTACACCTTC	CASSVPPAHNYGYTF
TRBJ2-7	TRBV2	NA	NA	15	TGTGCCAGCAGGGTAGGGACGACCGGCTCCTACGAGCAGTACTTC	CASRVGTTGSYEQYF
TRBJ2-3	TRBV7-9	few	NA	15	TGTGCCAGCAGCGTCCAGGTTGGGCGCACAGATACGCAGTATTTT	CASSVQVGRTDTQYF
TRBJ2-1	TRBV3-1/TRBV3-2	NA	TRBD2	17	TGTGCCAGCAGCCAAGGACTAGCGGGGGGGGATGGGAATGAGCAGTTCTTC	CASSQGLAGGDGNEQFF
TRBJ2-1	TRBV6-2/TRBV6-3	few	TRBD2	16	TGTGCCAGCAGTTACGTCTTGGGGGGGGAGTACGGTGAGCAGTTCTTC	CASSYVLGGEYGEQFF